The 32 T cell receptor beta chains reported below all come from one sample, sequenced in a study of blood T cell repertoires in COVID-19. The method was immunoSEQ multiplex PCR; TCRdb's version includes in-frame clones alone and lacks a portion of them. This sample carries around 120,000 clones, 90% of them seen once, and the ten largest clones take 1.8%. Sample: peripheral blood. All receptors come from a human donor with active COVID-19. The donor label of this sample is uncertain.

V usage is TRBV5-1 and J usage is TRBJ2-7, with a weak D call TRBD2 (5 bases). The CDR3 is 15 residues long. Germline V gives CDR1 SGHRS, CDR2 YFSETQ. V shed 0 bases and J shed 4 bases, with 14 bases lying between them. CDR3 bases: TGCGCCAGCAGCTTGGAGGCAGGAGGTTTATACGAGCAGTACTTC. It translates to CASSLEAGGLYEQYF.

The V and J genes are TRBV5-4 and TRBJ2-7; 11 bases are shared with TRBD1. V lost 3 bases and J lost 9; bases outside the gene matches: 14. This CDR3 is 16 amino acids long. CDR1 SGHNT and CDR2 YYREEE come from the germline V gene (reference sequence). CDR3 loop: CASSSLAGTGGVRQYF. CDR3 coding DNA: TGTGCCAGCAGCTCCCTGGCCGGGACAGGGGGGGTTCGGCAGTACTTC.

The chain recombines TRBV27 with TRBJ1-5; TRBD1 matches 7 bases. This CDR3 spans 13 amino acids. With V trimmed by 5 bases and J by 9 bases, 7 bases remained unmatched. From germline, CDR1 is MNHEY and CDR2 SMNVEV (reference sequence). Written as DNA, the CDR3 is TGTGCCAGCAGTGTGGGACAGACCCGGCCCCAGCATTTT. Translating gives CASSVGQTRPQHF.

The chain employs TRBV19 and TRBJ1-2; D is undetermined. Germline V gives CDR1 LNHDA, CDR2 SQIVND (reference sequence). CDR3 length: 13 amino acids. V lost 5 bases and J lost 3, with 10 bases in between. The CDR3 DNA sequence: TGTGCCAGTAGTTATAGGCTAGACTATGGCTACACCTTC. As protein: CASSYRLDYGYTF.

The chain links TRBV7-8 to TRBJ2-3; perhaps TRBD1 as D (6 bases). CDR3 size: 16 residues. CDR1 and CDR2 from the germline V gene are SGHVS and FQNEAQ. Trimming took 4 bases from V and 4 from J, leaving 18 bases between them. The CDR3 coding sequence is TGTGCCAGCAGCTCTCTAACAGGGTGGAGCGCAGATACGCAGTATTTT. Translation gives CASSSLTGWSADTQYF.

The CDR3 loop is CASSLQGAGELFF. In DNA form, the CDR3 reads TGTGCCAGCAGCTTACAGGGGGCCGGGGAGCTGTTTTTT. The chain employs TRBV5-5 and TRBJ2-2; 8 positions agree with TRBD1. CDR1 and CDR2 from the germline V gene are SGHKS and YYEKEE (reference sequence). The V gene end was trimmed by 2 bases and the J gene end by 6 bases; junction bases not matched to a gene: 0. CDR3 length: 13 amino acids. Full variable domain (outside the CDR3, taken from reference TRBV5-5 and TRBJ2-2): DAGVTQSPTHLIKTRGQQVTLRCSPISGHKSVSWYQQVLGQGPQFIFQYYEKEERGRGNFPDRFSARQFPNYSSELNVNALLLGDSALYLCASSLQGAGELFFGEGSRLTVL.

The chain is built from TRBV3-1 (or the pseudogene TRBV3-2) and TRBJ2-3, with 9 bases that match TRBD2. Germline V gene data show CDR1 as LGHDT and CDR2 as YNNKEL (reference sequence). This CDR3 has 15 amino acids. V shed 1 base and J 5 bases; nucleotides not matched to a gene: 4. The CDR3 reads CASSQGGGAGDTQYF. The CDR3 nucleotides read TGTGCCAGCAGCCAAGGCGGGGGGGCTGGAGATACGCAGTATTTT.

This CDR3 is CASSLERANPYEQYF. CDR3 DNA: TGTGCCAGCAGCTTGGAGAGGGCCAACCCCTACGAGCAGTACTTC. This chain links TRBV5-5 with TRBJ2-7, with D maybe TRBD2 (5 bases). Germline loops: CDR1 SGHKS, CDR2 YYEKEE (reference sequence). This CDR3 spans 15 amino acids. V was trimmed by 0 bases and J by 2 bases, leaving 12 bases between them.

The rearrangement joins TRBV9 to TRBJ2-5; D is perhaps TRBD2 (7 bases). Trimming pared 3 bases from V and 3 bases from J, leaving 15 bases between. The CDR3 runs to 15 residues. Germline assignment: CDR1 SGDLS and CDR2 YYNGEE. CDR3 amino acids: CASSEGPGGEETQYF. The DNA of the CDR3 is TGTGCCAGCAGCGAGGGGCCGGGGGGCGAAGAGACCCAGTACTTC.

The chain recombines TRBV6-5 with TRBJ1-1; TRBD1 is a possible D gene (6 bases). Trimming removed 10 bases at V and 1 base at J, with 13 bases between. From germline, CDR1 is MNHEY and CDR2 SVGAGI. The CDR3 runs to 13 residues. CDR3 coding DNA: TGTGCCACTACCGGGACACAGAACACTGAAGCTTTCTTT. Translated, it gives CATTGTQNTEAFF.

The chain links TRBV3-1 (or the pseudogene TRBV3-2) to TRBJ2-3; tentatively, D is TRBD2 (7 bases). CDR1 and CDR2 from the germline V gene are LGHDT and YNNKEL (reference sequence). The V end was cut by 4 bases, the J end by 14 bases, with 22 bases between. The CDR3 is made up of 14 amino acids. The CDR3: CASSPMLGGHMRYF. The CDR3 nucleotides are TGTGCCAGCAGCCCCATGCTCGGGGGGCATATGCGGTATTTT.

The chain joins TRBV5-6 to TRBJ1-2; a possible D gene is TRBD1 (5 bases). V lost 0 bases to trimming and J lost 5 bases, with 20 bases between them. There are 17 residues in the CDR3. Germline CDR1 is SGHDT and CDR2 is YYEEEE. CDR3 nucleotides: TGTGCCAGCAGCTTGGGATTAGGGGACTTTGGAGGGTATGGCTACACCTTC. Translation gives CASSLGLGDFGGYGYTF.

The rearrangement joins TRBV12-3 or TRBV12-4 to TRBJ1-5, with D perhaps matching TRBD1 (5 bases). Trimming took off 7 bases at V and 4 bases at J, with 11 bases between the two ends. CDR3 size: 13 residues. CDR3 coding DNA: TGTGCCAGCACCTTGGGGGGAAATCAGCCCCAGCATTTT. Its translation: CASTLGGNQPQHF.

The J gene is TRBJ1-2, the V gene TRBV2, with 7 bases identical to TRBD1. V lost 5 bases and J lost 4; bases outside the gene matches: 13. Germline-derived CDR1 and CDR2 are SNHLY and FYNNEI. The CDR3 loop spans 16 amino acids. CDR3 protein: CASSRGGLGILYGYTF. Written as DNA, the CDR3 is TGTGCCAGCAGTCGAGGGGGCCTGGGGATTCTCTATGGCTACACCTTC.

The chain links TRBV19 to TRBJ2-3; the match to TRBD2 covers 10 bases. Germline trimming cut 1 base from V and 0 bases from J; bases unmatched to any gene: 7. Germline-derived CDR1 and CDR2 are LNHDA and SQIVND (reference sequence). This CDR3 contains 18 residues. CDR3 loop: CASSIAALAGDSTDTQYF. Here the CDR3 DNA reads TGTGCCAGTAGTATAGCCGCCCTAGCGGGGGACAGCACAGATACGCAGTATTTT.

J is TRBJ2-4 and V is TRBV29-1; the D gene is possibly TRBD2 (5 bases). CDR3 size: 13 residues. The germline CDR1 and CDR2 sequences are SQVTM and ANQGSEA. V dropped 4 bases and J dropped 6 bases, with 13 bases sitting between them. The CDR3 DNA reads TGCAGCGTTGGAAGCGGCCGAGGAAACATTCAGTACTTC. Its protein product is CSVGSGRGNIQYF.

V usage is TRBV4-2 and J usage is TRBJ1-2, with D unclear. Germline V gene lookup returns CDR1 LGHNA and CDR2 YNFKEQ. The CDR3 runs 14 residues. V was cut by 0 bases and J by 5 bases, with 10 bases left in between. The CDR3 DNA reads TGTGCCAGCAGCCAAGATCGTCCGAGTTATGGCTACACCTTC. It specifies CASSQDRPSYGYTF.

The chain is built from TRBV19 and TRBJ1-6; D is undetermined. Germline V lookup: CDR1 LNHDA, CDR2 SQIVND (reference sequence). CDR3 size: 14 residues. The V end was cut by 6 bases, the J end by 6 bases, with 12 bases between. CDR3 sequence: CASRGETLNSPLHF. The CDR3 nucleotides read TGTGCCAGTAGGGGAGAAACCCTTAATTCACCCCTCCACTTT.

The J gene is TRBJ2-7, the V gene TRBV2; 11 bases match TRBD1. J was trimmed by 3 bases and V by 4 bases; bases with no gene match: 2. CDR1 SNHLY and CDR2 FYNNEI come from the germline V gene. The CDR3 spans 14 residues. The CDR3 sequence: CASSAGTGGYEQYF. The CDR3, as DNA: TGTGCCAGCAGTGCAGGGACAGGGGGCTACGAGCAGTACTTC.

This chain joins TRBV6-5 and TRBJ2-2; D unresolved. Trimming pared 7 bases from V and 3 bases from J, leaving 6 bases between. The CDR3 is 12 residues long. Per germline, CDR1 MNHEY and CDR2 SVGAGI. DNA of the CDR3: TGTGCCAGCATGCGGTACACCGGGGAGCTGTTTTTT. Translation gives CASMRYTGELFF.

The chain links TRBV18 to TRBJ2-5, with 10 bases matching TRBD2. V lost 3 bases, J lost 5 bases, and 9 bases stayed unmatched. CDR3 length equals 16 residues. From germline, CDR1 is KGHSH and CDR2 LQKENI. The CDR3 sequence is CASSPASGGQRETQYF. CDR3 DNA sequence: TGTGCCAGCTCACCGGCTAGCGGGGGACAAAGGGAGACCCAGTACTTC.

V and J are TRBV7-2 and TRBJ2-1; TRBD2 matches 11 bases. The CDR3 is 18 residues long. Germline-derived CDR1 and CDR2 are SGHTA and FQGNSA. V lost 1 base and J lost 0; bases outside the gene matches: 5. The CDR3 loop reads CASSLELAGASSYNEQFF. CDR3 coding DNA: TGTGCCAGCAGCTTAGAACTAGCGGGGGCAAGCTCCTACAATGAGCAGTTCTTC.

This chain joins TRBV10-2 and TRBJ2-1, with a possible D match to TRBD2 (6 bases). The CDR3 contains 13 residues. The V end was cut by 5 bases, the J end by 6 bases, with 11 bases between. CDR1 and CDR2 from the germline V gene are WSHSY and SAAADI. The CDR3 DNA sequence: TGCGCCAGCAGTATGGGGAGGTTCAATGAGCAGTTCTTC. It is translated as CASSMGRFNEQFF.

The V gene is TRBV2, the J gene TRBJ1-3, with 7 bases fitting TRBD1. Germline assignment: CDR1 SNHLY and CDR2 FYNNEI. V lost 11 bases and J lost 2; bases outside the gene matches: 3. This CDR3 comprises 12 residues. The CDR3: CALTGAGNTIYF. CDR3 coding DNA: TGTGCCCTAACAGGGGCTGGAAACACCATATATTTT.

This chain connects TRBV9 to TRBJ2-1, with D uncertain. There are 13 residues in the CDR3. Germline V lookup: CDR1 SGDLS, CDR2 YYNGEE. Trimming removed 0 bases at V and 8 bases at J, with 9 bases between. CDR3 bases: TGTGCCAGCAGCGTAGGACCTCGGGATGAGCAGTTCTTC. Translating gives CASSVGPRDEQFF.

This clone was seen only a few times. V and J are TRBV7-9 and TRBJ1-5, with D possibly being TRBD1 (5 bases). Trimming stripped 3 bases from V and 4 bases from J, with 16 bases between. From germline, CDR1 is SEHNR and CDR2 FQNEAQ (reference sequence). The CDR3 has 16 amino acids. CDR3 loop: CASSFSFSGGNQPQHF. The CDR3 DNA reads TGTGCCAGCAGCTTTTCGTTTTCGGGGGGGAATCAGCCCCAGCATTTT.

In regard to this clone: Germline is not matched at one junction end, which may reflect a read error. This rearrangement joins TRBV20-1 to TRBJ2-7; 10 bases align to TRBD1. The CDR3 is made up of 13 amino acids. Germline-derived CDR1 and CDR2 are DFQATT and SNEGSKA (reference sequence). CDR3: CSASPGGQGIGGF. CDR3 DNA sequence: TGCAGTGCTAGTCCGGGGGGACAGGGGATTGGTGGCTTC.

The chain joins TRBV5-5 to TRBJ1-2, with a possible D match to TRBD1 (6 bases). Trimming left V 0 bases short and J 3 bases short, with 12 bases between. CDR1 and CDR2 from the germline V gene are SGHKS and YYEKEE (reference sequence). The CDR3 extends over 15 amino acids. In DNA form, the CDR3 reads TGTGCCAGCAGCTTGGACACCAGGGGAGACTATGGCTACACCTTC. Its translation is CASSLDTRGDYGYTF.

In DNA form, the CDR3 reads TGTGCCAGCAGCCCGTTGCGAGACACCCTCTATGGCTACACCTTC. Translation: CASSPLRDTLYGYTF. The chain joins TRBV3-1 (or the pseudogene TRBV3-2) to TRBJ1-2, with D unresolved. This CDR3 contains 15 residues. V shed 4 bases and J shed 4 bases, with 16 bases lying between them. Germline CDR1 reads LGHDT; CDR2 reads YNNKEL (reference sequence).

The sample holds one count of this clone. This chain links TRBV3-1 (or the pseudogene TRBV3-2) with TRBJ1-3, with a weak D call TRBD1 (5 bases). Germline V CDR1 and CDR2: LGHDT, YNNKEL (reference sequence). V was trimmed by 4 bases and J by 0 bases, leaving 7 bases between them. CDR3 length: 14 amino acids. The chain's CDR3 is CASSRQFSGNTIYF. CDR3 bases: TGTGCCAGCAGCCGACAGTTCTCTGGAAACACCATATATTTT.

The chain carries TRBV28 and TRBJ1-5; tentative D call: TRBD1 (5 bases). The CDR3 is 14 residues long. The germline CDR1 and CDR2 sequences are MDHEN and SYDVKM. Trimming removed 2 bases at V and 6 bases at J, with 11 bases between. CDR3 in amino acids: CASSLLVGGQPQHF. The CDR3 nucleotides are TGTGCCAGCAGTTTACTCGTCGGGGGTCAGCCCCAGCATTTT.

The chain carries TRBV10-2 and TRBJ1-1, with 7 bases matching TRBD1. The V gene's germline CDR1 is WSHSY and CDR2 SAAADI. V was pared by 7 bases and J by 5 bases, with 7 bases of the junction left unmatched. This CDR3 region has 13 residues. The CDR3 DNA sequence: TGCGCCAGCAACGGACAGGTGGGGACTGAAGCTTTCTTT. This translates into CASNGQVGTEAFF.